The entry that follows covers one T cell receptor (beta chain) sequence. The data were taken from a study of shared clonotypes between healthy human individuals. Study at large: CD4 naive and CD4 memory each took three plates per donor, while CD8 naive took two and CD8 memory one.

V was shortened by 1 base and J by 3 bases, with 9 bases between the two germline ends. The CDR3 runs 14 residues. In germline, CDR1 is MDHEN, CDR2 SYDVKM. Repertoires were generated with immunoSEQ multiplex PCR, while TCRdb's copy carries only in-frame clones and drops some. The table includes over 2 million clones, around 93% detected once. The chain couples TRBV28 to TRBJ1-2; D unclear. This clonotype originated in a man aged 18 to 35 in good health. Some clones in this sample may be carry-over from other donors' samples. Input material: naive CD4+ T cells from PBMCs. The sample's subset: CD45RA+ positively selected. The CDR3 DNA follows: TGTGCCAGCAGTTTATTAGGTCCCTACTATGGCTACACCTTC. Protein product: CASSLLGPYYGYTF.